These T cell receptor beta chains were read from a single sample in a study of blood T cell repertoires in COVID-19. The repertoire was sequenced with immunoSEQ multiplex PCR; TCRdb's copy has only in-frame clones and lacks some. Altogether roughly 250,000 clones are present, 65% to 85% being singletons, with the ten largest covering 4% to 4.5%. Material: peripheral blood. The source of these receptors is a middle-aged woman with active or convalescent COVID-19. The CDR3 runs from the conserved cysteine through the conserved F or W. The order of the fields is clone size, J gene, V gene, D gene, CDR3 DNA, CDR3 protein. D genes are given only for firm matches. Only part of the rows carry a size: once, few, many, or a class if the clone is expanded.

many | TRBJ1-3 | TRBV6-2/TRBV6-3 | . | TGTGCCAGCAGTAGGGAGGTGGCAGATTACTCTGGAAACACCATATATTTT | CASSREVADYSGNTIYF
. | TRBJ2-1 | TRBV7-2 | TRBD2 | TGTGCCAGCAGCCCACATATTCGCGGGGGCTACAATGAGCAGTTCTTC | CASSPHIRGGYNEQFF
. | TRBJ1-3 | TRBV9 | . | TGTGCCAGCAGCGTAGATCCGACAGGTAGAAACACCATATATTTT | CASSVDPTGRNTIYF
. | TRBJ1-2 | TRBV27 | . | TGTGCCAGCAGTTTTACAGGGATTTTAGGGGGCTACACCTTC | CASSFTGILGGYTF
. | TRBJ1-5 | TRBV24-1 | . | TGTGCCACCAGTGATTCCCCCCGCGACACTCGCAATCAGCCCCAGCATTTT | CATSDSPRDTRNQPQHF
. | TRBJ1-2 | TRBV2 | . | TGTGCCAGCAGTGTGAGCAGGGCGAGTAACTATGGCTACACCTTC | CASSVSRASNYGYTF
. | TRBJ1-1 | TRBV7-9 | . | TGTGCCAGCAGCTTGAGGCAGAACACTGAAGCTTTCTTT | CASSLRQNTEAFF
few | TRBJ2-2 | TRBV3-1/TRBV3-2 | TRBD2 | TGTGCCAGCAGCCACGGGGGGAGAAACACCGGGGAGCTGTTTTTT | CASSHGGRNTGELFF
. | TRBJ1-1 | TRBV30 | TRBD1 | TGTGCCTGTACAGGGGTGATGAACACTGAAGCTTTCTTT | CACTGVMNTEAFF
. | TRBJ2-3 | TRBV2 | TRBD2 | TGTGCCAGCAGAATCAATAGCGGGACAAGAAAGTATTTT | CASRINSGTRKYF
. | TRBJ1-1 | TRBV30 | . | TGTGCCTGGAGCCCCAGGGTGGGAGCTTTCTTT | CAWSPRVGAFF
few | TRBJ1-4 | TRBV7-9 | . | TGTGCCAGCACTAGGACAGCAACTAATGAAAAACTGTTTTTT | CASTRTATNEKLFF
few | TRBJ1-6 | TRBV27 | . | TGTGCCAGCAGTTCAGAATTAAACCCGAATTCACCCCTCCACTTT | CASSSELNPNSPLHF
few | TRBJ2-5 | TRBV30 | TRBD2 | TGTGCCTGGAGTGTCTGGCGGGGGGAGACCCAGTACTTC | CAWSVWRGETQYF
. | TRBJ1-2 | TRBV5-1 | TRBD1 | TGCGCCAGCAGCCCGACGGGACAGGCTGTCTCCGGCTACACCTTC | CASSPTGQAVSGYTF
. | TRBJ1-5 | TRBV19 | . | TGTGCCAGTAGAACAACAGGGAACCCCGGGGCCCAGCATTTT | CASRTTGNPGAQHF
. | TRBJ1-6 | TRBV7-9 | . | TGTGCCAGCAGCTCCCCGAGGGATCGGGCTAATTCACCCCTCCACTTT | CASSSPRDRANSPLHF
. | TRBJ1-1 | TRBV6-1 | . | TGTGCCAGCAGTGAAGGTTGGCACCCGAACACTGAAGCTTTCTTT | CASSEGWHPNTEAFF
once | TRBJ1-1 | TRBV7-9 | . | TGTGCCAGCAGCTTAGGGGGAGGGCAGGGGACTGAAGCTTTCTTT | CASSLGGGQGTEAFF
. | TRBJ1-2 | TRBV10-3 | TRBD1 | TGTGCCATCAGCGCGGACAGGGACTATGGCTACACCTTC | CAISADRDYGYTF
. | TRBJ1-1 | TRBV5-6 | TRBD1 | TGTGCCAGCAGCTGGGGACAGGGAGGGACTGAAGCTTTCTTT | CASSWGQGGTEAFF
. | TRBJ1-6 | TRBV28 | TRBD1 | TGTGCCAGCAGTAAACGAGACAGGGTTAATTATTATAATTCACCCCTCCACTTT | CASSKRDRVNYYNSPLHF
. | TRBJ1-1 | TRBV5-1 | TRBD1 | TGCGCCAGCAGCTCCGATTGGACAGGCTTGAACACTGAAGCTTTCTTT | CASSSDWTGLNTEAFF
. | TRBJ2-5 | TRBV5-1 | . | TGCGCCAGCAGCTTGACCCCCGGGACAATCGAGACCCAGTACTTC | CASSLTPGTIETQYF
. | TRBJ1-4 | TRBV3-1/TRBV3-2 | . | TGTGCCAGCAGCCATCCCCTTAACAGGCTGGGAAAAAATGAAAAACTGTTTTTT | CASSHPLNRLGKNEKLFF
few | TRBJ2-5 | TRBV21-1 | . | TGTGCCAGCAGCCCCCCGGGTAGTGAACAAGAGACCCAGTACTTC | CASSPPGSEQETQYF
. | TRBJ1-1 | TRBV5-4 | TRBD1 | TGTGCCAGCAGCCCCGAGACAGGGTTGGTGAACACTGAAGCTTTCTTT | CASSPETGLVNTEAFF
. | TRBJ1-2 | TRBV5-1 | . | TGCGCCAGCAGCTTGGAAGCGATTAACTATGGCTACACCTTC | CASSLEAINYGYTF
. | TRBJ1-5 | TRBV19 | TRBD1 | TGTGCCAGTAGTATGAGGACAGGGAGTAATCAGCCCCAGCATTTT | CASSMRTGSNQPQHF
. | TRBJ2-5 | TRBV9 | TRBD2 | TGTGCCAGCAGCGTAGGGGGTTCCCTAGCGGGGGAACAAGAGACCCAGTACTTC | CASSVGGSLAGEQETQYF
. | TRBJ1-3 | TRBV28 | TRBD1 | TGTGCCAGCAGTTGGGACAGCTCTGGAAACACCATATATTTT | CASSWDSSGNTIYF
. | TRBJ1-4 | TRBV18 | . | TGTGCCAGCTCACCAATAAACTACGAAAAACTGTTTTTT | CASSPINYEKLFF
once | TRBJ1-2 | TRBV9 | TRBD1 | TGTGCCAGCAGCGTAGGTGGACAGGGGTCCTATGGCTACACCTTC | CASSVGGQGSYGYTF
few | TRBJ2-3 | TRBV2 | . | TGTGCCAGCAGTGAAAGCCTAGTTGGGGATACGCAGTATTTT | CASSESLVGDTQYF
. | TRBJ1-1 | TRBV3-1/TRBV3-2 | . | TGTGCCAGCAGCCAGGCCAGGGCCAACACTGAAGCTTTCTTT | CASSQARANTEAFF
. | TRBJ1-2 | TRBV6-5 | . | TGTGCCAGCATTTTGTTGGGGGGAGACTATGGCTACACCTTC | CASILLGGDYGYTF
. | TRBJ2-4 | TRBV19 | TRBD1 | TGTGCCAGTAGTGCCTGGACAGGGGGCCAGATCGGGAACATTCAGTACTTC | CASSAWTGGQIGNIQYF
. | TRBJ2-7 | TRBV9 | . | TGTGCCAGCAGCCGGATGTGGGGGGGCGACGAGCAGTACTTC | CASSRMWGGDEQYF
. | TRBJ1-5 | TRBV6-5 | TRBD1 | TGTGCCAGCAGTAGACAGGGTGGAAACAATCAGCCCCAGCATTTT | CASSRQGGNNQPQHF
. | TRBJ2-1 | TRBV12-1 | . | TGTGCCAGCAGACTCCTCGCGGATGAGCAGTTCTTC | CASRLLADEQFF
. | TRBJ1-2 | TRBV7-9 | . | TGTGCCAGCAGCTTAGTTGTCCAGGATGGCTACACCTTC | CASSLVVQDGYTF
. | TRBJ1-1 | TRBV28 | . | TGTGCCAGCAGTCCGCGGGGTGGGAGGCGGAACACTGAAGCTTTCTTT | CASSPRGGRRNTEAFF
. | TRBJ2-2 | TRBV4-1 | . | TGCGCCAGCAGCCAAGGAAGGCGGGACTCTTGGGGCGGGGAGCTGTTTTTT | CASSQGRRDSWGGELFF
few | TRBJ2-7 | TRBV5-1 | . | TGCGCCAGCAGCTTGGGCCCCCAAGGGGCGACCAGCTCCTACGAGCAGTACTTC | CASSLGPQGATSSYEQYF
few | TRBJ1-6 | TRBV2 | . | TGTGCCAGCAGCCAAAATAATTCACCCCTCCACTTT | CASSQNNSPLHF